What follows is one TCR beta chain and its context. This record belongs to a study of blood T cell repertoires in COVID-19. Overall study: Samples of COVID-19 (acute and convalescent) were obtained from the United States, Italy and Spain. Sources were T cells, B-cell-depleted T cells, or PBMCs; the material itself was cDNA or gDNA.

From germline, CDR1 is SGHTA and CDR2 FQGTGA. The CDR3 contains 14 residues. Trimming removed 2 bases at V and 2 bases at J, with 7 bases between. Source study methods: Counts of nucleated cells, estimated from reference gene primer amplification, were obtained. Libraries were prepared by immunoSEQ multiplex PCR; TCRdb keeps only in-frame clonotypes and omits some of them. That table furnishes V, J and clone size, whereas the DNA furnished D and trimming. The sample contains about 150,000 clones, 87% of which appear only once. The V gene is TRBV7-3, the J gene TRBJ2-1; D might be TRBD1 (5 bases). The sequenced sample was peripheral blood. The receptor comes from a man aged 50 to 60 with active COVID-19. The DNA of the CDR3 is TGTGCCAGCAGCTTAGACAGTGCCTACAATGAGCAGTTCTTC. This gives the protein CASSLDSAYNEQFF.